This TCR beta chain is drawn from a study of blood T cell repertoires in COVID-19 (dated by TCRdb to 2018 to 2021). In the study overall: Samples from collaborators originated in the United States, Italy and Spain and spanned both the acute and convalescent phases of COVID-19. The material from the prospective study consisted of cDNA or gDNA derived from T cells, B-cell-depleted T cells, or PBMCs. Deeply sampled blood TCRbeta repertoires from subjects exposed to, actively infected with, or recovered from COVID-19 were included in the dataset. The repertoires were released in a freely available public database meant as a resource for research on the immune response to SARS-CoV-2. Samples were obtained from the ongoing ImmuneRACE study (first 160 participants) and from 1,200 or so subjects provided by 6 global collaborators. A de-identified subject ID, COVID-19 status, age in years and sex were almost always included in the sample metadata. Where HLA class I and class II types were available, the types were taken from metadata supplied by the sample provider, not from assay-based typing.

General conclusions and limits of the study: Clinical and demographic metadata were provided uncurated, with the amount varying by source and participant.

Whole blood was collected in K2EDTA tubes by collaborating institutions according to the institutions' own protocols. For TCRbeta analysis, collaborator samples were shipped as frozen whole blood, as isolated PBMCs, or as DNA extracted from either sample type. As concerns this clone: The antigen it binds to is not known. Base qualities are not provided; no much larger clone lies one nucleotide away.

TCRbeta CDR3 regions were amplified from genomic DNA using the immunoSEQ Assay, a bias-controlled multiplex PCR. In the paper's pipeline: The number of nucleated cells in each sample was estimated by amplification of reference gene primers within the assay. To quantify the absolute abundance of each unique TCRbeta CDR3 rearrangement, sequence reads were collapsed and filtered. For each sample, productive Simpson clonality was calculated by taking the square root of Simpson's diversity index across productive rearrangements. Not all clones reach the TCRdb copy of this immuneACCESS table, which keeps in-frame sequences only. Checked studies attribute under half of the gap to unresolved V genes and leave the rest unexplained. V, J and clone size are taken as reported in that table, and D and trimming were inferred from the DNA itself. For this sample the table gives some 350,000 clones, of which 70% to 90% were detected only once. Approximately 2.9% of the sample is held by the ten biggest clonotypes.

The sequence derives from a human donor in a cohort sampled during active COVID-19. Input material: peripheral blood.

The nucleotides read TGCGCCAGCAGTGAAGGTAGCGATAGCAATCAGCCCCAGCATTTT. This codes for CASSEGSDSNQPQHF. This chain joins TRBV10-2 to TRBJ1-5, with the D segment identity uncertain. Reading from cysteine to phenylalanine, the CDR3 counts 15 amino acids. CDR3 DNA is the only sequence kept; it has 45 bases, read in frame from the first base. Cut back by 3 bases and 0 bases, the V and J ends lie 9 bases apart. The germline V gene provides CDR1 WSHSY and CDR2 SAAADI.